This note documents a single T cell receptor (beta chain) sequence. Study processing details: Researchers report that nucleated cell counts were estimated from reference gene primer amplification. Profiling relied on immunoSEQ multiplex PCR, and the TCRdb table lists in-frame clones only, not all of them. The V and J calls and clone size are taken from that table; D and trimming were inferred from the DNA. The sample yields about 200,000 clones, around 83% seen once. These data originate in a study of blood T cell repertoires in COVID-19. J gave up 1 base and V 3 bases, and 2 bases lay outside the gene matches. This CDR3 is built from 14 residues. The germline V gene has CDR1 SGHVS and CDR2 FQNEAQ.

This sequence was found in a woman of 80 years or more with acute or convalescent COVID-19. This chain joins TRBV7-8 and TRBJ2-7, with 8 nucleotides matching TRBD1. Sequenced material: peripheral blood. The CDR3 here is CASSFRDRSYEQYF. CDR3 in DNA: TGTGCCAGCAGCTTCCGGGACAGGTCCTACGAGCAGTACTTC.